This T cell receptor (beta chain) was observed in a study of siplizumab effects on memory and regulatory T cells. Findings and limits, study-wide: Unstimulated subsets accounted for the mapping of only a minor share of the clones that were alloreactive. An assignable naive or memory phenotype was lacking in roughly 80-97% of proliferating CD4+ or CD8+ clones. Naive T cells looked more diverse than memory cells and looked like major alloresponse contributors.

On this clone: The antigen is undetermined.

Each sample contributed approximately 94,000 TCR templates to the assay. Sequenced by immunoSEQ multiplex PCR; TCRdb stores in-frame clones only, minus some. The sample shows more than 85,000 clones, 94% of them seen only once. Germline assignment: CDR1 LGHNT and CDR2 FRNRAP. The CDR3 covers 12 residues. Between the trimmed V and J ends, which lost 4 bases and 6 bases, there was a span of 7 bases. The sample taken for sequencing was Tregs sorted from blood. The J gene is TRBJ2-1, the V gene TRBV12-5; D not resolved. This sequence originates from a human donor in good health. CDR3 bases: TGTGCTAGTGGTTACCTAGGCAATGAGCAGTTCTTC. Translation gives CASGYLGNEQFF. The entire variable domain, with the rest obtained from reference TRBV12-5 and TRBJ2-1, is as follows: DARVTQTPRHKVTEMGQEVTMRCQPILGHNTVFWYRQTMMQGLELLAYFRNRAPLDDSGMPKDRFSAEMPDATLATLKIQPSEPRDSAVYFCASGYLGNEQFFGPGTRLTVL.